Listed below are T cell receptor beta chains from one sample, sequenced in a study of blood T cell repertoires in COVID-19. Some clones are missing from TCRdb's copy, which holds only in-frame ones; the method was immunoSEQ multiplex PCR. The repertoire has 260,000 or so clones, 65% to 90% of them found once; the top ten carry 4.7%. Sequenced sample: peripheral blood. The receptor source for this set is a woman aged 70-85 years with acute or convalescent COVID-19. The CDR3 runs from the conserved cysteine through the conserved F or W. A D gene is named only where the DNA matches it firmly. The size entry is marked missing in some rows and otherwise reads once, few, many or a size class.

CDR3 length,J gene,clone size,V gene,D gene,CDR3 DNA,CDR3 protein
15,TRBJ1-2,.,TRBV3-1/TRBV3-2,TRBD1,TGTGCCAGCAGCCAAGGGGTCGGGACAGGGCCTGGCTACACCTTC,CASSQGVGTGPGYTF
13,TRBJ2-3,.,TRBV5-1,.,TGCGCCAGCAGCCAAGACACCACAGATACGCAGTATTTT,CASSQDTTDTQYF
15,TRBJ2-5,.,TRBV10-1,TRBD1,TGCGCCAGCAGTGAGTCGACAGGGGCTCGGGAGACCCAGTACTTC,CASSESTGARETQYF
16,TRBJ1-2,.,TRBV19,TRBD1,TGTGCCAGTAATTCCCTACAGGGGGATAGATACTATGGCTACACCTTC,CASNSLQGDRYYGYTF
14,TRBJ1-6,.,TRBV2,TRBD1,TGTGCCAGCAGAGAGGACAGGGGAAATTCACCCCTCCACTTT,CASREDRGNSPLHF
14,TRBJ1-5,few,TRBV28,.,TGTGCCACGGACTCGGACGGGATAGTGGAGCCCCAGCATTTT,CATDSDGIVEPQHF
14,TRBJ1-1,.,TRBV11-2,.,TGTGCCAGCAGCTTAGCGGGTCCATCGACCCAAGCTTTCTTT,CASSLAGPSTQAFF
13,TRBJ2-7,.,TRBV6-5,.,TGTGCCTCGATGGAGGGGAGACCCACCGAGCAGTACTTC,CASMEGRPTEQYF
13,TRBJ1-1,.,TRBV19,.,TGTGCCAGTATACGCCCAGGGAACACTGAAGCTTTCTTT,CASIRPGNTEAFF
12,TRBJ1-2,few,TRBV29-1,.,TGCAGCGTTGGAGGGTTCACCTATGGCTACACCTTC,CSVGGFTYGYTF
17,TRBJ2-5,once,TRBV5-1,TRBD2,TGCGCCAGCAGCTTAGGTATGGGGACTAGCGTCACCGAGACCCAGTACTTC,CASSLGMGTSVTETQYF
16,TRBJ2-5,.,TRBV9,TRBD2,TGTGCCAGCAGCGCACATCTAGCGGGGGCTCAAGAGACCCAGTACTTC,CASSAHLAGAQETQYF
16,TRBJ2-1,.,TRBV3-1/TRBV3-2,TRBD2,TGTGCCAGCAGCCACCTCCTGACTAGCCGGTCGGTTCTGCAGTTCTTC,CASSHLLTSRSVLQFF
15,TRBJ1-1,.,TRBV30,TRBD1,TGTGCCTGGAGTGTACGGGACAGGTGGGGCACTGAAGCTTTCTTT,CAWSVRDRWGTEAFF
13,TRBJ1-5,few,TRBV12-3/TRBV12-4,.,TGTGCCAGCAGCTCTCGGGAGCATTGGCCCCAGCATTTT,CASSSREHWPQHF
16,TRBJ2-1,.,TRBV11-3,TRBD2,TGTGCCAGCAGCGCAGGTGGCGGGGGGAACGGAAATGAGCAGTTCTTC,CASSAGGGGNGNEQFF
14,TRBJ2-3,.,TRBV5-1,TRBD2,TGCGCCAGCAGATTACTAGCGGGGACAGATACGCAGTATTTT,CASRLLAGTDTQYF